The sequence of this T cell receptor beta chain was determined in a study of cytomegalovirus exposure and HLA in healthy donors. The primer mix had 60 Vbeta and 13 Jbeta primers. Clones were read by immunoSEQ multiplex PCR, and TCRdb kept only the in-frame ones, dropping some. The sample comprises approximately 100,000 clones, about 76% of which are singletons, and 4.5% to 6% rests with the top ten. Each donor's status was that of a healthy bone marrow donor. Trimming cost V 8 bases and J 3 bases, with 8 bases left between them. Germline V gene data show CDR1 as LNHDA and CDR2 as SQIVND (reference sequence). This CDR3 region has 11 residues.

The chain carries TRBV19 and TRBJ2-7; weak D call: TRBD1 (6 bases). The sequence was collected from a woman aged 40-49 years in good health and CMV-seronegative. Sequenced input: PBMCs. This CDR3 is CASSGHYEQYF. In DNA form, the CDR3 reads TGTGCCAGTTCGGGACACTACGAGCAGTACTTC.